This record looks at one T cell receptor beta chain sequence and its context. This record comes from a study of blood T cells in healthy people across ages. Total RNA amounts of at least 5 micrograms were extracted per sample. CDR1 is SGDLS, CDR2 YYNGEE, per germline. The CDR3 loop spans 13 amino acids. J lost 6 bases, V lost 6 bases, and 5 bases had no gene match. Using a J-beta primer mix together with a sample-barcoded 5' primer, a second PCR was run for roughly 6 to 11 cycles. Tagging of each cDNA molecule was performed by a template-switch adaptor with 12 random nucleotides. TCRdb itself ran the 5' RACE reads through MiXCR, one entry per CDR3 protein. The sample has 450,000 to 700,000 distinct CDR3 sequences, roughly a quarter seen once.

The clonotype originates from a woman aged 70 to 79 in good health. The sample comprised blood. This chain joins TRBV9 and TRBJ2-4; 8 bases align to TRBD1. Written as DNA, the CDR3 is TGTGCCAGCACCCGGACAGGGATAAACATTCAGTACTTC. The encoded protein is CASTRTGINIQYF.